One and the same sample provided the 23 T cell receptor beta chains below, sequenced in a study of blood T cell repertoires in COVID-19 (dated by TCRdb to 2020 to 2022). The library was produced with the immunoSEQ multiplex PCR assay. In TCRdb, the immuneACCESS table is reduced to in-frame sequences with V and J assigned. These tables do not hold every clone; where another copy was compared, an unresolved V gene accounts for under half, and the others remain unexplained. For this sample the table gives more than 150,000 clones, of which almost 90% were detected only once. Approximately 0.64% of the sample comes from the top ten. Sequenced: peripheral blood. The receptors originated from a man aged 45-65 years with acute or convalescent COVID-19.

This chain links TRBV10-3 with TRBJ1-1; TRBD1 matches at 8 bases. Germline assignment: CDR1 ENHRY and CDR2 SYGVKD. V trimming: 6 bases; J trimming: 4 bases; junction bases outside the gene matches: 7. The CDR3 extends over 14 amino acids. CDR3 nucleotides: TGTGCCATCAGGGACAGGGAGTGGGGCACTGAAGCTTTCTTT. Its protein product is CAIRDREWGTEAFF.

The CDR3 sequence: CASSPGQGDGYTF. CDR3 sequence (DNA): TGTGCCAGCAGCCCGGGACAGGGGGATGGCTACACCTTC. The J gene is TRBJ1-2, the V gene TRBV3-1 (or the pseudogene TRBV3-2); TRBD1 matches 11 bases. Looked up from germline, CDR1 is LGHDT and CDR2 is YNNKEL (reference sequence). V lost 4 bases to trimming and J lost 6 bases; unmatched junction nucleotides: 1. The CDR3 is made up of 13 amino acids.

The chain employs TRBV15 and TRBJ2-1, with 9 positions matching TRBD1. Trimming cost V 0 bases and J 5 bases; bases outside gene matches: 8. Germline assignment: CDR1 LNHNV and CDR2 YYDKDF (reference sequence). The CDR3 consists of 17 residues. CDR3 sequence (DNA): TGTGCCACCAGCAGAGATCGGGGGACAGGGACAGACAATGAGCAGTTCTTC. This translates into CATSRDRGTGTDNEQFF.

The chain combines TRBV4-1 with TRBJ1-5; 7 nucleotides agree with TRBD1. This CDR3 comprises 15 residues. Germline V lookup: CDR1 MGHRA, CDR2 YSYEKL. The J segment lost 5 bases and the V segment lost 2 bases, leaving 6 bases of the junction unmatched. CDR3 loop: CASSQREGADQPQHF. The CDR3 nucleotides are TGCGCCAGCAGCCAACGGGAGGGGGCCGATCAGCCCCAGCATTTT.

A single count supports this clone. This chain joins TRBV24-1 and TRBJ1-5; unclear D gene. Germline CDR1 and CDR2: KGHDR and SFDVKD. The CDR3 is 13 residues long. Deletions cut 5 bases from V and 7 bases from J, with 11 bases between. The CDR3 loop reads CATSVAPEQPQHF. CDR3 DNA sequence: TGTGCCACCAGTGTTGCGCCCGAACAGCCCCAGCATTTT.

This clone was detected only once. V and J are TRBV7-9 and TRBJ1-1, with a weak D call TRBD1 (6 bases). The CDR3 consists of 15 residues. The V end was cut by 4 bases, the J end by 1 base, with 13 bases between. Germline CDR1 and CDR2: SEHNR and FQNEAQ (reference sequence). CDR3 amino acids: CASSYQGLGNTEAFF. The CDR3 coding sequence is TGTGCCAGCAGCTACCAGGGGTTGGGGAACACTGAAGCTTTCTTT.

The chain joins TRBV14 to TRBJ2-7, with D unresolved. The germline V gene has CDR1 SGHDN and CDR2 FVKESK. With 1 base removed from V and 4 bases from J, the gap between germline ends came to 5 bases. This CDR3 is built from 12 residues. The CDR3 nucleotides read TGTGCCAGCAGCCAAGCCAGGTACGAGCAGTACTTC. It is translated as CASSQARYEQYF.

This clone was counted a single time. J is TRBJ1-2 and V is TRBV7-9, with 7 nucleotides matching TRBD1. Germline V gene data show CDR1 as SEHNR and CDR2 as FQNEAQ (reference sequence). V shed 5 bases, J shed 4 bases, and the junction held 7 bases outside the gene matches. CDR3 length equals 14 residues. CDR3 in amino acids: CASSARQGFYGYTF. CDR3 in DNA: TGTGCCAGCAGCGCACGACAGGGTTTCTATGGCTACACCTTC.

V gene TRBV29-1 combines with J gene TRBJ1-3; D possibly corresponds to TRBD1 (5 bases). V was trimmed by 7 bases and J by 7 bases, leaving 17 bases between them. The CDR3 is 13 residues long. Germline lookup yields CDR1 SQVTM and CDR2 ANQGSEA. The CDR3: CSARHSAGNTIYF. In DNA form, the CDR3 reads TGCAGCGCCCGCCACAGCGCAGGGAACACCATATATTTT.

The gene calls are TRBV6-5 and TRBJ1-2; 10 nucleotides line up with TRBD1. This CDR3 is built from 15 residues. The J segment lost 2 bases and the V segment lost 4 bases, leaving 4 bases of the junction unmatched. CDR1 and CDR2 from the germline V gene are MNHEY and SVGAGI. The CDR3 DNA sequence: TGTGCCAGCAGTTCCGGGACAGGGGCCAACTATGGCTACACCTTC. Protein product: CASSSGTGANYGYTF.

The chain joins TRBV24-1 to TRBJ2-7, with D tentatively TRBD2 (6 bases). The germline V gene encodes CDR1 KGHDR and CDR2 SFDVKD. The CDR3 has 13 amino acids. V was shortened by 3 bases and J by 5 bases, with 10 bases between the two germline ends. CDR3 sequence reads: CATSDPPGDEQYF. DNA of the CDR3: TGTGCCACCAGTGATCCCCCGGGAGACGAGCAGTACTTC.

The rearrangement links TRBV6-2 or TRBV6-3 to TRBJ2-1; TRBD1 might be the D (6 bases). CDR1 is MNHEY and CDR2 is SVGEGT in the germline V gene. The CDR3 runs to 14 residues. The V and J ends lost 2 bases and 7 bases respectively, with 12 bases between them. The DNA for the CDR3 is TGTGCCAGCAGTTACGGAGGACAGATAAATGAGCAGTTCTTC. Protein sequence: CASSYGGQINEQFF.

The CDR3 here is CASSPGRDEQFF. Written as DNA, the CDR3 is TGTGCCAGCAGCCCCGGGAGGGATGAGCAGTTCTTC. The chain links TRBV7-9 to TRBJ2-1; TRBD2 agrees at 8 bases. Losses at the gene ends were 5 bases for V and 8 bases for J; bases not matched to a gene: 2. The V gene's germline CDR1 is SEHNR and CDR2 FQNEAQ (reference sequence). The CDR3 runs to 12 residues. Filled out from reference TRBV7-9 and TRBJ2-1, the complete variable domain reads DTGVSQNPRHKITKRGQNVTFRCDPISEHNRLYWYRQTLGQGPEFLTYFQNEAQLEKSRLLSDRFSAERPKGSFSTLEIQRTEQGDSAMYLCASSPGRDEQFFGPGTRLTVL.

The chain has TRBV15 and TRBJ2-3; possible D gene TRBD2, 6 bases. CDR1 and CDR2 (germline): LNHNV, YYDKDF (reference sequence). V was pared by 0 bases and J by 4 bases, with 8 bases between. There are 14 residues in the CDR3. The CDR3 loop reads CATSRDGGADTQYF. CDR3 bases: TGTGCCACCAGCAGAGATGGAGGGGCAGATACGCAGTATTTT.

This clone appeared once. The chain couples TRBV2 to TRBJ1-5, with D tentatively TRBD1 (5 bases). Deletions cut 5 bases from V and 6 bases from J, with 11 bases between. CDR1 and CDR2 (germline): SNHLY, FYNNEI. The CDR3 extends over 13 amino acids. The CDR3 loop is CASSKGMGQPQHF. The CDR3 DNA is TGTGCCAGCAGTAAGGGGATGGGTCAGCCCCAGCATTTT.

This clone occurred a few times. In nucleotides, the CDR3 is TGTGCCAGCAGCTTGCGGGGTGGTAACTATGGCTACACCTTC. This translates into CASSLRGGNYGYTF. This chain joins TRBV5-6 and TRBJ1-2; D not resolved. Looked up from germline, CDR1 is SGHDT and CDR2 is YYEEEE. The CDR3 is made up of 14 amino acids. Trimming cost V 1 base and J 1 base, with 8 bases left between them.

The chain recombines TRBV15 with TRBJ2-4; D not certain. The CDR3 length is 15 residues. The V end was cut by 0 bases, the J end by 9 bases, with 15 bases between. Looked up from germline, CDR1 is LNHNV and CDR2 is YYDKDF (reference sequence). The CDR3 DNA sequence: TGTGCCACCAGCAGAGAAGCCTCCCCTTTTGGCATTCAGTACTTC. This encodes CATSREASPFGIQYF. Full variable domain (remainder filled in from reference TRBV15 and TRBJ2-4): DAMVIQNPRYQVTQFGKPVTLSCSQTLNHNVMYWYQQKSSQAPKLLFHYYDKDFNNEADTPDNFQSRRPNTSFCFLDIRSPGLGDTAMYLCATSREASPFGIQYFGAGTRLSVL.

The chain carries TRBV6-5 and TRBJ1-1, with 11 bases aligning to TRBD1. CDR1 MNHEY and CDR2 SVGAGI come from the germline V gene. The CDR3 extends over 13 amino acids. The ends lost 6 bases at V and 4 bases at J; junction bases unmatched: 1. CDR3 loop: CASRGQGGTEAFF. CDR3 in DNA: TGTGCCAGCAGGGGACAGGGGGGCACTGAAGCTTTCTTT.

The gene calls are TRBV14 and TRBJ2-2; a possible D gene is TRBD2 (5 bases). This CDR3 region has 14 residues. Germline lookup yields CDR1 SGHDN and CDR2 FVKESK. Trimming took 4 bases from V and 0 from J, leaving 6 bases between them. The CDR3 here is CASSPLANTGELFF. CDR3 bases: TGTGCCAGCAGCCCACTAGCGAACACCGGGGAGCTGTTTTTT.

The chain links TRBV14 to TRBJ2-6; 7 bases match TRBD1. V lost 5 bases to trimming and J lost 0 bases; unmatched junction nucleotides: 1. Germline V gene data show CDR1 as SGHDN and CDR2 as FVKESK. CDR3 length: 15 residues. This CDR3 reads CASSGQASGANVLTF. The CDR3 nucleotides are TGTGCCAGCAGCGGACAGGCCTCTGGGGCCAACGTCCTGACTTTC.

The genes are TRBV9 and TRBJ1-2, with D perhaps TRBD1 (6 bases). V gave up 0 bases and J gave up 3 bases, with 12 bases separating them. Germline loops: CDR1 SGDLS, CDR2 YYNGEE. The CDR3 contains 15 residues. The CDR3 spells CASSVGTALYYGYTF. The CDR3 nucleotides read TGTGCCAGCAGCGTAGGGACAGCCCTTTACTATGGCTACACCTTC.

The rearrangement links TRBV4-1 to TRBJ2-7; tentatively, D is TRBD2 (6 bases). CDR1 and CDR2 (germline): MGHRA, YSYEKL. There are 14 residues in the CDR3. V dropped 1 base and J dropped 2 bases, with 9 bases sitting between them. Written as DNA, the CDR3 is TGCGCCAGCAGCCAAGGGGCGGGGCCCTACGAGCAGTACTTC. Translation: CASSQGAGPYEQYF.

The chain joins TRBV7-9 to TRBJ2-3; the match to TRBD2 covers 7 bases. The CDR3 extends over 16 amino acids. Trimming at V came to 4 bases and at J to 2 bases, leaving 9 bases not matched to a gene. Germline V gene sequence: CDR1 SEHNR, CDR2 FQNEAQ (reference sequence). CDR3 sequence (DNA): TGTGCCAGCAGCTCCCCGCGGGAGTCGAACACAGATACGCAGTATTTT. Residues: CASSSPRESNTDTQYF.